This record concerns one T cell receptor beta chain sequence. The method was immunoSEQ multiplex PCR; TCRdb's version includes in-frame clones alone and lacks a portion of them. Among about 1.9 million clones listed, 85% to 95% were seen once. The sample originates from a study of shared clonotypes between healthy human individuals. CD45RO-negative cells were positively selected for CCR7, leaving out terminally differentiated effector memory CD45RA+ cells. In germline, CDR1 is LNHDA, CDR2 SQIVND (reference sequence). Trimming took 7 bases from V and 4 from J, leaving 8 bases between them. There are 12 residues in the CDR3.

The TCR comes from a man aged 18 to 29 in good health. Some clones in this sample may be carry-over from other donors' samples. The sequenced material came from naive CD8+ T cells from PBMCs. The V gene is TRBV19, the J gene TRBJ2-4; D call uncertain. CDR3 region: CASIDGKNIQYF. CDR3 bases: TGTGCCAGTATAGACGGTAAAAACATTCAGTACTTC.